The rows below give T cell receptor beta chains drawn from one sample of a study of shared clonotypes between healthy human individuals. Method: immunoSEQ multiplex PCR; TCRdb's copy keeps in-frame clones and lacks some. This sample has about 2 million clones; 90% to 95% occur once, and the top ten carry roughly 0.13%. The source material was naive CD4+ T cells sorted from blood. Every receptor here comes from a man aged 18 to 29 in good health. Both conserved end residues are part of each CDR3. The D gene is left open where the match is weak. Where a row states a size, it is once, few, many or the class of an expanded clone; other rows omit it.

CDR3nt: TGTGCCAGCAGTTTAAGCAGAGATCATAATTCACCCCTCCACTTT
CDR3aa: CASSLSRDHNSPLHF
abundance: .
v_gene: TRBV28
d_gene: .
j_gene: TRBJ1-6

CDR3nt: TGTGCCTCCCGGGACTCCACCTACGAGCAGTACTTC
CDR3aa: CASRDSTYEQYF
abundance: .
v_gene: TRBV10-3
d_gene: .
j_gene: TRBJ2-7

CDR3nt: TGTGCCAGTAGTCCGTGGTTGACAGACTCTGGAAACACCATATATTTT
CDR3aa: CASSPWLTDSGNTIYF
abundance: .
v_gene: TRBV19
d_gene: .
j_gene: TRBJ1-3

CDR3nt: TGCGCCAGCAGTGTCCCAGAAGCACAGGCTGGGGCCAACGTCCTGACTTTC
CDR3aa: CASSVPEAQAGANVLTF
abundance: .
v_gene: TRBV10-1
d_gene: .
j_gene: TRBJ2-6

CDR3nt: TGTGCCAGCGGAAACAGGGCCCCCTATGGCTACACCTTC
CDR3aa: CASGNRAPYGYTF
abundance: once
v_gene: TRBV28
d_gene: .
j_gene: TRBJ1-2

CDR3nt: TGTGCCAGCAGCATTCAGGGGGCCGACACTGAAGCTTTCTTT
CDR3aa: CASSIQGADTEAFF
abundance: .
v_gene: TRBV11-3
d_gene: TRBD1
j_gene: TRBJ1-1

CDR3nt: TGTGCCAGCAGTGCGGGACTAGCGGGAGTGTTCTCCTACAATGAGCAGTTCTTC
CDR3aa: CASSAGLAGVFSYNEQFF
abundance: .
v_gene: TRBV2
d_gene: TRBD2
j_gene: TRBJ2-1

CDR3nt: TGTGCCAGCAGTGAATCCAAGAAGTATAGCAATCAGCCCCAGCATTTT
CDR3aa: CASSESKKYSNQPQHF
abundance: .
v_gene: TRBV2
d_gene: .
j_gene: TRBJ1-5

CDR3nt: TGTGCCAGCAGCCACCGCGGGGGGGAAATAGATACGCAGTATTTT
CDR3aa: CASSHRGGEIDTQYF
abundance: .
v_gene: TRBV7-9
d_gene: TRBD2
j_gene: TRBJ2-3

CDR3nt: TGTGCCAGCAGTTTGGAGAGTAGGGGGGGCCCCCGCGAGCAGTACTTC
CDR3aa: CASSLESRGGPREQYF
abundance: .
v_gene: TRBV28
d_gene: .
j_gene: TRBJ2-7

CDR3nt: TGTGCCAGCAGTTTGTCCCCCGGGGGACCAAAGCATTTT
CDR3aa: CASSLSPGGPKHF
abundance: .
v_gene: TRBV28
d_gene: .
j_gene: TRBJ1-5

CDR3nt: TGTGCCAGCACCGACCCCGACAGGCAGAATGAAAAACTGTTTTTT
CDR3aa: CASTDPDRQNEKLFF
abundance: .
v_gene: TRBV2
d_gene: .
j_gene: TRBJ1-4

CDR3nt: TGTGCCAGCTCACCACCTAGGACAGGGGCCAGTACCGATAATTCACCCCTCCACTTT
CDR3aa: CASSPPRTGASTDNSPLHF
abundance: .
v_gene: TRBV18
d_gene: TRBD1
j_gene: TRBJ1-6

CDR3nt: TGTGCCAGCAGCGCACAGGGGTCGTCCCAAGAGACCCAGTACTTC
CDR3aa: CASSAQGSSQETQYF
abundance: once
v_gene: TRBV5-6
d_gene: TRBD1
j_gene: TRBJ2-5

CDR3nt: TGTGCCATCAGTGACCCGGGACAGCTAAATGAAAAACTGTTTTTT
CDR3aa: CAISDPGQLNEKLFF
abundance: .
v_gene: TRBV10-3
d_gene: TRBD1
j_gene: TRBJ1-4

CDR3nt: TGTGCCAGCAGTTTATCAGAAGGTACTAATTCACCCCTCCACTTT
CDR3aa: CASSLSEGTNSPLHF
abundance: .
v_gene: TRBV27
d_gene: .
j_gene: TRBJ1-6

CDR3nt: TGTGCCAGCCACTACCCCCCAGCGGGGGGGCCTGAGACCCAGTACTTC
CDR3aa: CASHYPPAGGPETQYF
abundance: .
v_gene: TRBV27
d_gene: TRBD2
j_gene: TRBJ2-5

CDR3nt: TGCGCCAGCAGCGCCGGCGGACAGGATCGTAATTCACCCCTCCACTTT
CDR3aa: CASSAGGQDRNSPLHF
abundance: .
v_gene: TRBV5-1
d_gene: TRBD1
j_gene: TRBJ1-6

CDR3nt: TGTGCCTGGAGTCTAGGACAGGGGACTAATGAAAAACTGTTTTTT
CDR3aa: CAWSLGQGTNEKLFF
abundance: .
v_gene: TRBV30
d_gene: TRBD1
j_gene: TRBJ1-4

CDR3nt: TGTGCCAGCAGTGATAGGGCAGGCTCCTATAATTCACCCCTCCACTTT
CDR3aa: CASSDRAGSYNSPLHF
abundance: once
v_gene: TRBV2
d_gene: .
j_gene: TRBJ1-6

CDR3nt: TGTGCCAGCAGTGACTCAGGAAGCGGGGAAGGGGAGACCCAGTACTTC
CDR3aa: CASSDSGSGEGETQYF
abundance: .
v_gene: TRBV6-4
d_gene: TRBD2
j_gene: TRBJ2-5

CDR3nt: TGTGCCATCAGCGCCCTAGCGGGCCCCAACACCGGGGAGCTGTTTTTT
CDR3aa: CAISALAGPNTGELFF
abundance: .
v_gene: TRBV10-3
d_gene: TRBD2
j_gene: TRBJ2-2

CDR3nt: TGTGCCAGCAGGGGGACCCCTGGAAACACCATATATTTT
CDR3aa: CASRGTPGNTIYF
abundance: .
v_gene: TRBV6-1
d_gene: .
j_gene: TRBJ1-3

CDR3nt: TGCAGCGTCGACAGGGGCGATGGCTACACCTTC
CDR3aa: CSVDRGDGYTF
abundance: .
v_gene: TRBV29-1
d_gene: TRBD1
j_gene: TRBJ1-2

CDR3nt: TGTGCCAGCGTGAGGGGACAGGGGTCCGATACGCAGTATTTT
CDR3aa: CASVRGQGSDTQYF
abundance: .
v_gene: TRBV6-1
d_gene: TRBD1
j_gene: TRBJ2-3

CDR3nt: TGTGCCAGCAGCTTACCGGAGGTCGGTAGCTCCTACAATGAGCAGTTCTTC
CDR3aa: CASSLPEVGSSYNEQFF
abundance: .
v_gene: TRBV7-6
d_gene: .
j_gene: TRBJ2-1

CDR3nt: TGTGCCAGCAGTATTCTCCAAGAGACCCAGTACTTC
CDR3aa: CASSILQETQYF
abundance: .
v_gene: TRBV5-5
d_gene: .
j_gene: TRBJ2-5

CDR3nt: TGTGCCAGCAGCACGGGACTAGCGGGTCAATCCGGGGAGCTGTTTTTT
CDR3aa: CASSTGLAGQSGELFF
abundance: .
v_gene: TRBV5-4
d_gene: TRBD2
j_gene: TRBJ2-2

CDR3nt: TGTGCCAGCAGCCCACGTGGAGGGGGCATGCCTGGAAACACCATATATTTT
CDR3aa: CASSPRGGGMPGNTIYF
abundance: .
v_gene: TRBV11-2
d_gene: TRBD1
j_gene: TRBJ1-3

CDR3nt: TGTGCCACCAGCCTCACCTCCTTTTACGAGCAGTACTTC
CDR3aa: CATSLTSFYEQYF
abundance: .
v_gene: TRBV15
d_gene: .
j_gene: TRBJ2-7

CDR3nt: TGTGCCAGCAGCCCCAGGGGTAGCAATCAGCCCCAGCATTTT
CDR3aa: CASSPRGSNQPQHF
abundance: .
v_gene: TRBV5-6
d_gene: .
j_gene: TRBJ1-5

CDR3nt: TGTGCCTGGAGAAGCCCCGAGACCCTCCACTTT
CDR3aa: CAWRSPETLHF
abundance: once
v_gene: TRBV30
d_gene: .
j_gene: TRBJ1-6

CDR3nt: TGTGCCAGCAGCGTGGACAGGACCACCACAGATACGCAGTATTTT
CDR3aa: CASSVDRTTTDTQYF
abundance: .
v_gene: TRBV2
d_gene: TRBD1
j_gene: TRBJ2-3

CDR3nt: TGTGCCAGTAGTATGCAAGCAGGGGCGGACTATGGCTACACCTTC
CDR3aa: CASSMQAGADYGYTF
abundance: .
v_gene: TRBV19
d_gene: .
j_gene: TRBJ1-2

CDR3nt: TGTGCCAGCAGCGTTAGCAGGGGCCCCTATGGCTACACCTTC
CDR3aa: CASSVSRGPYGYTF
abundance: once
v_gene: TRBV7-2
d_gene: .
j_gene: TRBJ1-2

CDR3nt: TGCGCCAGCAGTGAGGGCTTCGGGACAGGGAGATATAGCAATCAGCCCCAGCATTTT
CDR3aa: CASSEGFGTGRYSNQPQHF
abundance: .
v_gene: TRBV10-1
d_gene: TRBD1
j_gene: TRBJ1-5

CDR3nt: TGTGCCAGCAATTTCCAATTCGGGACAGGGCACCAGCCCCAGCATTTT
CDR3aa: CASNFQFGTGHQPQHF
abundance: .
v_gene: TRBV28
d_gene: TRBD1
j_gene: TRBJ1-5